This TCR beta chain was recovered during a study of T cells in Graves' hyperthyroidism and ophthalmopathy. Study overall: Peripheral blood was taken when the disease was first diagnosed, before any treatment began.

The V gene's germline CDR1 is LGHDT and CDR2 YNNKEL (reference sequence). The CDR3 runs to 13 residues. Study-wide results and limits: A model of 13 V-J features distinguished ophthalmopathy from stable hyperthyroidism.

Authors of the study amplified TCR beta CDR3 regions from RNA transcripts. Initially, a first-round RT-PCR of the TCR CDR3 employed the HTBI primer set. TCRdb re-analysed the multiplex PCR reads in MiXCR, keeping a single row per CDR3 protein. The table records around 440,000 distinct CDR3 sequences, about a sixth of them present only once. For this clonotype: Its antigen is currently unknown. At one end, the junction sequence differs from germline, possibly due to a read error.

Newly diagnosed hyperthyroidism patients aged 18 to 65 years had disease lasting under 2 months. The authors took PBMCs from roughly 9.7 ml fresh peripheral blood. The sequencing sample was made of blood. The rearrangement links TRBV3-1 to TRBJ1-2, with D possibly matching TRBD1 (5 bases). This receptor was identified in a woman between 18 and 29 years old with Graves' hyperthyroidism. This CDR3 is CASSPPGHYGCTF. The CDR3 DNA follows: TGTGCCAGCAGCCCCCCTGGACACTATGGCTGCACCTTC.